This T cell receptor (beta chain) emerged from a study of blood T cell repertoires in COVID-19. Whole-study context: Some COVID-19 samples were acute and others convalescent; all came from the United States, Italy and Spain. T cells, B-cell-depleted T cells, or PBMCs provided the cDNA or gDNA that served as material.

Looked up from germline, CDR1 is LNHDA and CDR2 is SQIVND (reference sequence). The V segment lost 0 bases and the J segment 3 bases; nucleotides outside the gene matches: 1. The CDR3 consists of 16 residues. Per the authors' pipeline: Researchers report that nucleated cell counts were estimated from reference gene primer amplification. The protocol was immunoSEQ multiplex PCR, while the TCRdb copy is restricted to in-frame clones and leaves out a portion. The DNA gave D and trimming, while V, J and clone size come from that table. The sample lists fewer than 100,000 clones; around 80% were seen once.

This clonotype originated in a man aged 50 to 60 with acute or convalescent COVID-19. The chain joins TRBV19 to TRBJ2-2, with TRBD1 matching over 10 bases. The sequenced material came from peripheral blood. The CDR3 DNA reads TGTGCCAGTAGTATAGAAGGGACAGGGGACACCGGGGAGCTGTTTTTT. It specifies CASSIEGTGDTGELFF. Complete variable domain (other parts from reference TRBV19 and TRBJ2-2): DGGITQSPKYLFRKEGQNVTLSCEQNLNHDAMYWYRQDPGQGLRLIYYSQIVNDFQKGDIAEGYSVSREKKESFPLTVTSAQKNPTAFYLCASSIEGTGDTGELFFGEGSRLTVL.